Following are 23 T cell receptor beta chains from one sample sequenced in a study of cytomegalovirus exposure and HLA in healthy donors (dated by TCRdb to the late 2010s). Preparation of the library involved the immunoSEQ multiplex PCR assay. A mixture of 60 forward primers for TCR Vbeta segments and 13 reverse primers for TCR Jbeta segments was used in the multiplex PCR. Sourced from immuneACCESS, this table was stored by TCRdb with only in-frame sequences that have V and J called. A share of the clones is absent; for the studies checked, an unresolved V gene accounts for under half, and the remainder has no known explanation. A total of about 120,000 clones appear in this sample, about 72% of them only once. The top ten clones comprise about 1.5% of the sample. Sequencing was carried out using PBMCs. The receptors shown here come from a female donor in good health and CMV-seronegative.

The J gene is TRBJ2-7, the V gene TRBV28; 8 bases are shared with TRBD2. Germline lookup yields CDR1 MDHEN and CDR2 SYDVKM. V shed 7 bases, J shed 3 bases, and the junction held 5 bases outside the gene matches. The CDR3 is 13 amino acids. CDR3 nucleotide sequence: TGTGCCAGCATCTCCGGGGGGGGCTACGAGCAGTACTTC. It yields the protein CASISGGGYEQYF.

The chain recombines TRBV5-1 with TRBJ2-1, with 9 bases identical to TRBD2. Germline V gene sequence: CDR1 SGHRS, CDR2 YFSETQ. This CDR3 region has 16 residues. The junction had 11 bases not matched to a gene; V was cut back by 2 bases and J by 8 bases. The CDR3 DNA is TGCGCCAGCAGCTTCGCTCTGGCGGGAGGGCCCCATGAGCAGTTCTTC. This sequence encodes CASSFALAGGPHEQFF.

This clone was seen a handful of times. V is TRBV18 and J is TRBJ2-7; 8 bases align to TRBD2. Germline loops: CDR1 KGHSH, CDR2 LQKENI. Trimming removed 3 bases from V and 2 bases from J; junction bases left unmatched: 6. CDR3 length equals 15 residues. The CDR3 DNA reads TGTGCCAGCTCACCTCCCGGGGGGGCCGCCTACGAGCAGTACTTC. Protein sequence: CASSPPGGAAYEQYF.

V gene TRBV30 combines with J gene TRBJ2-7; D perhaps matches TRBD2 (5 bases). This CDR3 spans 13 amino acids. Germline-derived CDR1 and CDR2 are GTSNPN and SVGIG (reference sequence). V lost 2 bases to trimming and J lost 0 bases, with 8 bases between them. The CDR3 loop reads CAWSMGSSYEQYF. CDR3 DNA: TGTGCCTGGAGTATGGGGAGCTCCTACGAGCAGTACTTC.

In this sample, this clone turned up a few times. CDR3 sequence reads: CASSLGQGKTEAFF. CDR3 in DNA: TGTGCCAGCAGCTTGGGACAGGGGAAGACTGAAGCTTTCTTT. This chain uses TRBV5-4 with TRBJ1-1, with TRBD1 matching 8 bases. Germline V CDR1 and CDR2: SGHNT, YYREEE (reference sequence). This CDR3 region has 14 residues. Trimming took 0 bases from V and 5 from J; bases not matched to a gene: 3.

This sequence joins TRBV7-8 and TRBJ2-7; D is ambiguous. Trimming removed 0 bases from V and 2 bases from J, with 8 bases in between. Germline loops: CDR1 SGHVS, CDR2 FQNEAQ. The CDR3 extends over 14 amino acids. Written as DNA, the CDR3 is TGTGCCAGCAGCTTAGCGGGCACCCCCTACGAGCAGTACTTC. It yields the protein CASSLAGTPYEQYF.

J is TRBJ1-3 and V is TRBV7-2, with TRBD1 matching over 7 bases. Germline values: CDR1 SGHTA, CDR2 FQGNSA. V shed 1 base, J shed 3 bases, and the junction held 3 bases outside the gene matches. This CDR3 has 15 residues. The DNA of the CDR3 is TGTGCCAGCAGCTTAGGGACAGGTCATGGAAACACCATATATTTT. This gives the protein CASSLGTGHGNTIYF.

The V gene is TRBV9, the J gene TRBJ2-1, with 9 bases identical to TRBD2. The germline gives CDR1 SGDLS, CDR2 YYNGEE. The trim removed 0 bases at V and 6 bases at J, leaving 10 bases unmatched. This CDR3 contains 17 residues. The CDR3: CASSVAGIAGASNEQFF. The CDR3 DNA is TGTGCCAGCAGCGTAGCTGGAATAGCGGGAGCCAGCAATGAGCAGTTCTTC.

V and J are TRBV5-4 and TRBJ2-7; 11 positions match TRBD1. Germline CDR1 and CDR2: SGHNT and YYREEE (reference sequence). V shed 4 bases, J shed 7 bases, and the junction held 10 bases outside the gene matches. CDR3 size: 15 residues. In nucleotides, the CDR3 is TGTGCCAGCAGCCCCTCGGGACAGGGGGGAAGGGAGCAGTACTTC. Residues: CASSPSGQGGREQYF.

J is TRBJ2-3 and V is TRBV5-1; D possibly corresponds to TRBD2 (6 bases). The germline V gene encodes CDR1 SGHRS and CDR2 YFSETQ. V was shortened by 0 bases and J by 0 bases, with 11 bases between the two germline ends. The CDR3 sequence is 16 residues long. The CDR3 nucleotides read TGCGCCAGCAGCTTGGTGACAGCGGGTAGCACAGATACGCAGTATTTT. Translated, it gives CASSLVTAGSTDTQYF.

The chain links TRBV7-2 to TRBJ2-1; 7 bases match TRBD2. Germline CDR1 SGHTA, CDR2 FQGNSA. This CDR3 region has 14 residues. With 5 bases clipped from V and 12 bases from J, the junction kept 13 bases outside the gene matches. The CDR3 nucleotides read TGTGCCAGCAGCCAATCACGACTAGCCGGTGGGCAGTTCTTC. This translates into CASSQSRLAGGQFF.

The rearrangement links TRBV7-3 to TRBJ2-5; D is possibly TRBD2 (5 bases). This CDR3 has 13 amino acids. V lost 4 bases and J lost 9, with 15 bases in between. Germline loops: CDR1 SGHTA, CDR2 FQGTGA. The CDR3 bases are TGTGCCAGCAGCTCCAACTCCCTAGCAGCCCAGTACTTC. Amino acid sequence: CASSSNSLAAQYF.

Only one count was recorded for this clone. The genes are TRBV13 and TRBJ2-7; tentatively, D is TRBD1 (5 bases). There are 15 residues in the CDR3. Germline V gives CDR1 PRHDT, CDR2 FYEKMQ (reference sequence). V was cut by 5 bases and J by 1 base, with 15 bases left in between. For the CDR3, the DNA is TGTGCCAGCAGCACCATTTCAGGGAATTCCTACGAGCAGTACTTC. Protein sequence: CASSTISGNSYEQYF.

The rearrangement links TRBV18 to TRBJ2-1; weak D call: TRBD2 (6 bases). CDR1 is KGHSH and CDR2 is LQKENI in the germline V gene. The CDR3 sequence is 14 residues long. Trimming cost V 2 bases and J 4 bases, with 9 bases left between them. Here the CDR3 reads CASSPSEGYNEQFF. In DNA form, the CDR3 reads TGTGCCAGCTCACCATCGGAGGGATACAATGAGCAGTTCTTC.

To note about this clone: Other DNA sequences within the sample encode an identical CDR3. The chain uses TRBV4-3 and TRBJ2-7; 10 bases fit TRBD2. Trimming took 1 base from V and 3 from J; bases not matched to a gene: 3. This CDR3 region has 15 residues. CDR1 LGHNA and CDR2 YSLEER come from the germline V gene. CDR3 DNA sequence: TGCGCCAGCAGCCAAGGGACTAGCGGAGGCTACGAGCAGTACTTC. This gives the protein CASSQGTSGGYEQYF.

This clone was counted a few times. The V gene is TRBV27, the J gene TRBJ2-1; a weak D match, TRBD1 (5 bases). The germline V gene has CDR1 MNHEY and CDR2 SMNVEV (reference sequence). V lost 6 bases to trimming and J lost 1 base, with 16 bases between them. The CDR3 runs to 16 residues. The CDR3 sequence is CASRSPGLRSYNEQFF. The CDR3 DNA follows: TGTGCCAGCAGGTCCCCAGGGCTTAGGTCCTACAATGAGCAGTTCTTC.

V usage is TRBV28 and J usage is TRBJ1-1, with 7 positions matching TRBD1. Germline values: CDR1 MDHEN, CDR2 SYDVKM. CDR3 size: 11 residues. The J segment lost 11 bases and the V segment lost 6 bases, leaving 6 bases of the junction unmatched. The CDR3 DNA reads as TGTGCCAGCAGAAAGGGGGCAAGGGCTTTCTTT. Protein sequence: CASRKGARAFF.

This clone was picked up a small number of times. The rearrangement links TRBV10-3 to TRBJ2-3; 11 positions match TRBD2. From germline, CDR1 is ENHRY and CDR2 SYGVKD. The ends lost 3 bases at V and 11 bases at J; junction bases unmatched: 13. This CDR3 has 16 amino acids. CDR3 protein: CAISDPAGDLAGGQYF. The DNA for the CDR3 is TGTGCCATCAGTGATCCAGCGGGAGACCTAGCGGGAGGGCAGTATTTT.

The V call is TRBV9, the J call TRBJ1-6; D is undetermined. Trimming stripped 0 bases from V and 2 bases from J, with 12 bases between. The CDR3 loop spans 17 amino acids. Germline CDR1 reads SGDLS; CDR2 reads YYNGEE. The CDR3 DNA reads TGTGCCAGCAGCGTAGAACCGGGGATCGCCTATAATTCACCCCTCCACTTT. Translation gives CASSVEPGIAYNSPLHF.

The chain links TRBV11-2 to TRBJ2-5; TRBD2 is a possible D gene (6 bases). The germline gives CDR1 SGHAT, CDR2 FQNNGV. This CDR3 comprises 15 residues. Trimming left V 6 bases short and J 4 bases short, with 18 bases between. DNA of the CDR3: TGTGCCAGCAGTAAGATGGGGACTTCTGCAGAGACCCAGTACTTC. Amino acid sequence: CASSKMGTSAETQYF.

The chain is built from TRBV18 and TRBJ2-7, with D hard to call. Trimming removed 5 bases at V and 3 bases at J, with 11 bases between. Germline CDR1 reads KGHSH; CDR2 reads LQKENI. The CDR3 runs 13 residues. The DNA of the CDR3 is TGTGCCAGCTCAGCGTCCGCAGGCTACGAGCAGTACTTC. Residues: CASSASAGYEQYF.

This clone has only a few counts. This rearrangement joins TRBV27 to TRBJ2-3; D is unresolved. V was trimmed by 8 bases and J by 2 bases, leaving 11 bases between them. Germline CDR1 reads MNHEY; CDR2 reads SMNVEV (reference sequence). The CDR3 loop spans 13 amino acids. The CDR3 loop is CASHASLTDTQYF. DNA of the CDR3: TGTGCCAGCCACGCGAGCCTCACAGATACGCAGTATTTT.

The chain employs TRBV27 and TRBJ2-7; 9 nucleotides line up with TRBD1. This CDR3 region has 14 residues. Germline V CDR1 and CDR2: MNHEY, SMNVEV (reference sequence). With V trimmed by 7 bases and J by 2 bases, 6 bases remained unmatched. CDR3 sequence (DNA): TGTGCCAGCACCCTGACAGGGGGGGCCTACGAGCAGTACTTC. Its protein is CASTLTGGAYEQYF.